The clone carrying this T cell receptor (beta chain) came up a few times. The antigen is undetermined. RNA transcripts yielded amplified TCR beta CDR3 regions. Researchers ran a first-round RT-PCR on the TCR CDR3 using the HTBI primer set. TCRdb independently ran MiXCR on the multiplex PCR reads; one entry per CDR3 protein. The sample includes hundreds of thousands of distinct CDR3 sequences, about two fifths of them seen just once. This specimen belongs to a study of T cells in Graves' hyperthyroidism and ophthalmopathy. On the study more broadly: Peripheral blood was obtained at initial diagnosis, preceding any treatment.

Study-wide results and limits: Blood held most thyroid clonotypes expanded above 0.001 frequency. From stable hyperthyroidism, ophthalmopathy was separated by a 13 V-J model.

Exclusion of patients followed from uncontrolled infection, other autoimmune disease, pregnancy or lactation. Germline V lookup: CDR1 SEHNR, CDR2 FQNEAQ (reference sequence). The CDR3 has 14 residues. V lost 5 bases and J 4 bases, leaving 14 bases between the germline ends. The chain recombines TRBV7-9 with TRBJ1-1, with D tentatively TRBD1 (6 bases). The sample comprised blood. This clonotype was sampled from a man younger than 35 with Graves' hyperthyroidism. The CDR3 DNA sequence: TGTGCCAGCAGCCAAGTCCCGGGGGCCACTGAAGCTTTCTTT. Translated, it gives CASSQVPGATEAFF.